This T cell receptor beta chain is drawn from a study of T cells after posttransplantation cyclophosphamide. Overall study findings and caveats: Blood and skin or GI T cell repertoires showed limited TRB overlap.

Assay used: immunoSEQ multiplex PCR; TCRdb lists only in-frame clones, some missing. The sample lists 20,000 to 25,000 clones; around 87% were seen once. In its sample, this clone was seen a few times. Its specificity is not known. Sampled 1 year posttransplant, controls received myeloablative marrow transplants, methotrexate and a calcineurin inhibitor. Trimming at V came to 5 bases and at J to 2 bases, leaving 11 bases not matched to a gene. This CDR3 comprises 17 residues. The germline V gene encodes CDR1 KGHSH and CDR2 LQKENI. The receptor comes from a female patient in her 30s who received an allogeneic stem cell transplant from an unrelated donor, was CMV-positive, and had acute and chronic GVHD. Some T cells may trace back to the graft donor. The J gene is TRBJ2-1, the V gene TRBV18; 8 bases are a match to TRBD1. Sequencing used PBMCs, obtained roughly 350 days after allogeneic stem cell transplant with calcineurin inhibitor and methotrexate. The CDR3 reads CASSAKEGQATYNEQFF. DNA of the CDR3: TGTGCCAGCTCAGCTAAAGAGGGACAGGCCACCTACAATGAGCAGTTCTTC. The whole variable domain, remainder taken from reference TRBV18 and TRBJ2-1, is NAGVMQNPRHLVRRRGQEARLRCSPMKGHSHVYWYRQLPEEGLKFMVYLQKENIIDESGMPKERFSAEFPKEGPSILRIQQVVRGDSAAYFCASSAKEGQATYNEQFFGPGTRLTVL.